This is a list of T cell receptor beta chains from one sample in a study of blood T cell repertoires in COVID-19. Sequenced by immunoSEQ multiplex PCR; TCRdb stores in-frame clones only, minus some. The sample yields about 210,000 clones, around nine tenths seen once. The sequenced material came from peripheral blood. The receptor source for this set is a man in his forties or fifties with acute or convalescent COVID-19. CDR3s include the opening cysteine and the closing phenylalanine or tryptophan. The order of the fields is V gene, J gene, D gene, clone size, CDR3 DNA, CDR3 protein. A D gene is named only where the DNA matches it firmly. Size is stated for part of the rows, as once, few or many counts, or as a class when the clone is expanded.

V gene: TRBV2; J gene: TRBJ2-7; D gene: TRBD1; clone size: NA; CDR3 DNA: TGTGCCAGCATGAAGGACAGGGTCTCCTACGAGCAGTACTTC; CDR3 protein: CASMKDRVSYEQYF
V gene: TRBV10-1; J gene: TRBJ2-7; D gene: NA; clone size: once; CDR3 DNA: TGCGCCAGCAGTACGACAGAGCTTGGGTTCTACGAGCAGTACTTC; CDR3 protein: CASSTTELGFYEQYF
V gene: TRBV9; J gene: TRBJ1-5; D gene: NA; clone size: NA; CDR3 DNA: TGTGCCAGCAGCGTATGGGAGGGGGGTCAGCCCCAGCATTTT; CDR3 protein: CASSVWEGGQPQHF
V gene: TRBV7-9; J gene: TRBJ2-3; D gene: NA; clone size: NA; CDR3 DNA: TGTGCCAGCAGCCTACCCCGTATGGGCAGGGTCACAGATACGCAGTATTTT; CDR3 protein: CASSLPRMGRVTDTQYF
V gene: TRBV7-2; J gene: TRBJ2-7; D gene: NA; clone size: NA; CDR3 DNA: TGTGCCAGCAGCAGGTGGGGAGGCGAGCAGTACTTC; CDR3 protein: CASSRWGGEQYF
V gene: TRBV29-1; J gene: TRBJ2-7; D gene: TRBD1; clone size: NA; CDR3 DNA: TGCAGCGTTCTTCTTCATGGGGACAGGGCGATCTACGAGCAGTACTTC; CDR3 protein: CSVLLHGDRAIYEQYF
V gene: TRBV27; J gene: TRBJ1-6; D gene: NA; clone size: NA; CDR3 DNA: TGTGCCAGCACTTCCCTTTTCGGACAGTTCTCACCCCTCCACTTT; CDR3 protein: CASTSLFGQFSPLHF
V gene: TRBV20-1; J gene: TRBJ2-1; D gene: NA; clone size: NA; CDR3 DNA: TGCAGTGCCAGAGGGCACAATGAGCAGTTCTTC; CDR3 protein: CSARGHNEQFF
V gene: TRBV6-1; J gene: TRBJ2-5; D gene: NA; clone size: NA; CDR3 DNA: TGTGCCAGCAGTGAATTTTGGCAGGTCACGGTGGAGACCCAGTACTTC; CDR3 protein: CASSEFWQVTVETQYF
V gene: TRBV2; J gene: TRBJ2-3; D gene: TRBD1; clone size: NA; CDR3 DNA: TGTGCCAGCGGGACAGGGACCGAAGATACGCAGTATTTT; CDR3 protein: CASGTGTEDTQYF
V gene: TRBV28; J gene: TRBJ2-1; D gene: TRBD2; clone size: NA; CDR3 DNA: TGTGCCAGCACCAAACCCCTTGGGACTAGGGGGAATGAGCAGTTCTTC; CDR3 protein: CASTKPLGTRGNEQFF
V gene: TRBV7-9; J gene: TRBJ1-1; D gene: NA; clone size: NA; CDR3 DNA: TGTGCCAGCAGCTTAGCGTTAGGGGTCGGATTCGAAGCTTTCTTT; CDR3 protein: CASSLALGVGFEAFF
V gene: TRBV10-3; J gene: TRBJ1-2; D gene: TRBD1; clone size: NA; CDR3 DNA: TGTGCCATCACCCCGGAAGGACAGGGAAACTATGGCTACACCTTC; CDR3 protein: CAITPEGQGNYGYTF
V gene: TRBV9; J gene: TRBJ1-5; D gene: NA; clone size: NA; CDR3 DNA: TGTGCCAGCAGCGTAGGGTCAGGATTCAATCAGCCCCAGCATTTT; CDR3 protein: CASSVGSGFNQPQHF
V gene: TRBV30; J gene: TRBJ2-1; D gene: NA; clone size: NA; CDR3 DNA: TGTGCCTGGAGTGTAGTAGGGGGTCGGAAGTTCTTC; CDR3 protein: CAWSVVGGRKFF
V gene: TRBV6-5; J gene: TRBJ2-1; D gene: TRBD2; clone size: once; CDR3 DNA: TGTGCCAGCAGTCTACTCGGACTAGCTGGCAATGAGCAGTTCTTC; CDR3 protein: CASSLLGLAGNEQFF
V gene: TRBV11-2; J gene: TRBJ2-7; D gene: TRBD2; clone size: NA; CDR3 DNA: TGTGCCAGCAGCTTAGTACCGGGACTAGCGGGGGCGCACGAGCAGTACTTC; CDR3 protein: CASSLVPGLAGAHEQYF
V gene: TRBV10-3; J gene: TRBJ2-7; D gene: NA; clone size: NA; CDR3 DNA: TGTGCCATCAGACTTACAAACGAAGCGTCCTACGAGCAGTACTTC; CDR3 protein: CAIRLTNEASYEQYF
V gene: TRBV9; J gene: TRBJ2-2; D gene: NA; clone size: NA; CDR3 DNA: TGTGCCAGCAGCGTAGGAAAGGTACTAATTAACACCGGGGAGCTGTTTTTT; CDR3 protein: CASSVGKVLINTGELFF
V gene: TRBV27; J gene: TRBJ2-3; D gene: NA; clone size: NA; CDR3 DNA: TGTGCCAGCAGTCCGCTTCGTACAGGGTTAGTTGCAGATACGCAGTATTTT; CDR3 protein: CASSPLRTGLVADTQYF
V gene: TRBV13; J gene: TRBJ2-7; D gene: NA; clone size: NA; CDR3 DNA: TGTGCCAGCAGAGGCCAGGATACCTACGAGCAGTACTTC; CDR3 protein: CASRGQDTYEQYF
V gene: TRBV7-9; J gene: TRBJ1-4; D gene: NA; clone size: NA; CDR3 DNA: TGTGCCAGCAGCGTAGGGAGGGCTACGCGGTCGGCCGGAAAACTGTTTTTT; CDR3 protein: CASSVGRATRSAGKLFF
V gene: TRBV7-9; J gene: TRBJ2-5; D gene: NA; clone size: NA; CDR3 DNA: TGTGCCAGCAGCGAGGGTTACGACGCGGCCGGTTACCAAGAGACCCAGTACTTC; CDR3 protein: CASSEGYDAAGYQETQYF
V gene: TRBV7-8; J gene: TRBJ1-6; D gene: TRBD1; clone size: NA; CDR3 DNA: TGTGCCAGCAGCTCAGGGACAGGGTGGCAATCACCCCTCCACTTT; CDR3 protein: CASSSGTGWQSPLHF
V gene: TRBV6-5; J gene: TRBJ1-5; D gene: TRBD1; clone size: NA; CDR3 DNA: TGTGCCAGCAGCCTGGGACAGAGACGAGATCAGCCCCAGCATTTT; CDR3 protein: CASSLGQRRDQPQHF
V gene: TRBV7-9; J gene: TRBJ1-1; D gene: NA; clone size: NA; CDR3 DNA: TGTGCCAGCAGCAAGGGGGACCTCTCCCCCATGAACACTGAAGCTTTCTTT; CDR3 protein: CASSKGDLSPMNTEAFF
V gene: TRBV4-3; J gene: TRBJ2-1; D gene: TRBD2; clone size: NA; CDR3 DNA: TGCGCCAGCAGCAAGGGGCTAGCGGGAGATAATGAGCAGTTCTTC; CDR3 protein: CASSKGLAGDNEQFF
V gene: TRBV28; J gene: TRBJ2-3; D gene: NA; clone size: few; CDR3 DNA: TGTGCCAGCAGTTTACCCCGGAGATACAGCACAGATACGCAGTATTTT; CDR3 protein: CASSLPRRYSTDTQYF
V gene: TRBV7-9; J gene: TRBJ2-7; D gene: NA; clone size: once; CDR3 DNA: TGTGCCAGCAGACTACTGTGGGACGAGCAGTACTTC; CDR3 protein: CASRLLWDEQYF
V gene: TRBV19; J gene: TRBJ1-1; D gene: NA; clone size: NA; CDR3 DNA: TGTGCCAGTAGTACCGGAACGCCCAGGACTGAAGCTTTCTTT; CDR3 protein: CASSTGTPRTEAFF
V gene: TRBV5-8; J gene: TRBJ2-1; D gene: TRBD1; clone size: NA; CDR3 DNA: TGTGCCAGCAGCTTGGGGACAGGTTTCTACAATGAGCAGTTCTTC; CDR3 protein: CASSLGTGFYNEQFF
V gene: TRBV10-3; J gene: TRBJ2-1; D gene: TRBD2; clone size: NA; CDR3 DNA: TGTGCCACCTGGACTAGCGGGGACAATGAGCAGTTCTTC; CDR3 protein: CATWTSGDNEQFF
V gene: TRBV28; J gene: TRBJ2-7; D gene: NA; clone size: once; CDR3 DNA: TGTGCCAGCAGTTTATTAGAAGCGGGACATTCCTACGAGCAGTACTTC; CDR3 protein: CASSLLEAGHSYEQYF
V gene: TRBV24-1; J gene: TRBJ2-1; D gene: TRBD2; clone size: NA; CDR3 DNA: TGTGCCACCAGTGACGGGACTAGATCTGAGCAGTTCTTC; CDR3 protein: CATSDGTRSEQFF
V gene: TRBV4-1; J gene: TRBJ2-3; D gene: NA; clone size: once; CDR3 DNA: TGCGCCAGCAGCCAACTAGGCGGAGGAAGCACAGATACGCAGTATTTT; CDR3 protein: CASSQLGGGSTDTQYF
V gene: TRBV18; J gene: TRBJ1-1; D gene: TRBD1; clone size: NA; CDR3 DNA: TGTGCCAGCTCACCTGGACCGGGACAGGGATGGAACACTGAAGCTTTCTTT; CDR3 protein: CASSPGPGQGWNTEAFF
V gene: TRBV6-5; J gene: TRBJ2-3; D gene: TRBD2; clone size: NA; CDR3 DNA: TGTGCCAGCAGTTTCGGGGGGACGGGGGATACGCAGTATTTT; CDR3 protein: CASSFGGTGDTQYF
V gene: TRBV9; J gene: TRBJ1-3; D gene: NA; clone size: NA; CDR3 DNA: TGTGCCAGCAGCCCCCAGGACTACTCTGGAAACACCATATATTTT; CDR3 protein: CASSPQDYSGNTIYF
V gene: TRBV5-8; J gene: TRBJ2-2; D gene: TRBD1; clone size: once; CDR3 DNA: TGTGCCAGCAGACGCGGACAGGGGGGTCACACCGGGGAGCTGTTTTTT; CDR3 protein: CASRRGQGGHTGELFF
V gene: TRBV5-5; J gene: TRBJ1-2; D gene: NA; clone size: NA; CDR3 DNA: TGTGCCAGCAGCGCCGCTGCTCAGGACACCCTAAAAGGCTACACCTTC; CDR3 protein: CASSAAAQDTLKGYTF
V gene: TRBV3-1/TRBV3-2; J gene: TRBJ1-2; D gene: TRBD1; clone size: NA; CDR3 DNA: TGTGCCAGCAACACGGGACAGGGCAACTATGGCTACACCTTC; CDR3 protein: CASNTGQGNYGYTF
V gene: TRBV6-5; J gene: TRBJ2-7; D gene: NA; clone size: NA; CDR3 DNA: TGTGCCAGCAAGAGCGGCAGGGGCAACGAGCAGTACTTC; CDR3 protein: CASKSGRGNEQYF
V gene: TRBV5-1; J gene: TRBJ1-1; D gene: TRBD1; clone size: NA; CDR3 DNA: TGCGCCAGCAGCTTATTTCCGGGACAGGGAGTCGGCGAAGCTTTCTTT; CDR3 protein: CASSLFPGQGVGEAFF
V gene: TRBV5-8; J gene: TRBJ2-3; D gene: TRBD2; clone size: once; CDR3 DNA: TGTGCCAGCAGCTTGTTAGTCACCACCCCGGGACTAGGCATCACAGATACGCAGTATTTT; CDR3 protein: CASSLLVTTPGLGITDTQYF
V gene: TRBV3-1/TRBV3-2; J gene: TRBJ1-6; D gene: NA; clone size: NA; CDR3 DNA: TGTGCCAGCAGCCAAGTTCCCGGGGGGATTGATTCACCCCTCCACTTT; CDR3 protein: CASSQVPGGIDSPLHF